These 23 T cell receptor beta chains came from one sample sequenced in a study of blood T cell repertoires in COVID-19. Profiling relied on immunoSEQ multiplex PCR, and the TCRdb table lists in-frame clones only, not all of them. The table shows about 40,000 clones, with 75% to 90% occurring only once. The specimen sequenced was peripheral blood. The receptor source for this set is a man in his sixties with acute or convalescent COVID-19.

The chain joins TRBV6-6 to TRBJ2-1; 12 nucleotides match TRBD2. The CDR3 totals 20 residues. Germline assignment: CDR1 MNHNY and CDR2 SVGAGI (reference sequence). J lost 0 bases, V lost 5 bases, and 14 bases had no gene match. The chain's CDR3 is CASSPRLAGVVGSSYNEQFF. In DNA form, the CDR3 reads TGTGCCAGCAGTCCAAGACTAGCGGGAGTCGTCGGGAGCTCCTACAATGAGCAGTTCTTC.

This sequence joins TRBV10-3 and TRBJ1-1; 8 bases line up with TRBD1. With V trimmed by 8 bases and J by 1 base, 12 bases remained unmatched. Germline V gene lookup returns CDR1 ENHRY and CDR2 SYGVKD. There are 16 residues in the CDR3. CDR3 sequence: CAIQSYTGTGNTEAFF. The CDR3 DNA reads TGTGCCATCCAAAGCTATACCGGGACAGGGAACACTGAAGCTTTCTTT.

V and J are TRBV10-3 and TRBJ2-1, with 9 bases lining up with TRBD2. V lost 4 bases and J lost 13; bases outside the gene matches: 11. Germline CDR1 and CDR2: ENHRY and SYGVKD. The CDR3 has 14 amino acids. The CDR3 nucleotides are TGTGCCATCAGTGCCGGGGGTAGCGGGAGCCCCCAGTTCTTC. Translating it yields CAISAGGSGSPQFF.

This clone was seen a few times. The chain uses TRBV30 and TRBJ1-1; D is ambiguous. V was cut by 0 bases and J by 5 bases, with 13 bases left in between. Germline V lookup: CDR1 GTSNPN, CDR2 SVGIG (reference sequence). The CDR3 contains 14 residues. CDR3 DNA: TGTGCCTGGAGTGTAGAATGGGGAGGGACTGAAGCTTTCTTT. Translating it yields CAWSVEWGGTEAFF.

This chain connects TRBV27 to TRBJ2-7; a possible D gene is TRBD1 (5 bases). Deletions cut 2 bases from V and 4 bases from J, with 6 bases between. Germline V gene lookup returns CDR1 MNHEY and CDR2 SMNVEV (reference sequence). CDR3 length: 12 amino acids. CDR3 in amino acids: CASSLRGYEQYF. CDR3 nucleotides: TGTGCCAGCAGTTTAAGGGGATACGAGCAGTACTTC.

The chain links TRBV10-3 to TRBJ1-1; weak D call: TRBD1 (5 bases). The germline V gene has CDR1 ENHRY and CDR2 SYGVKD. This CDR3 comprises 12 residues. V lost 6 bases and J 9 bases, leaving 14 bases between the germline ends. The chain's CDR3 is CAIRGLTDKAFF. The CDR3 nucleotides are TGTGCCATCAGGGGTTTGACAGACAAAGCTTTCTTT.

This rearrangement joins TRBV4-3 to TRBJ1-1, with D tentatively TRBD1 (6 bases). CDR3 length equals 14 residues. Trimming shortened V by 6 bases and J by 0 bases, and 11 bases separated the two germline ends. Germline CDR1 is LGHNA and CDR2 is YSLEER. This chain's CDR3 is CASRQTGLNTEAFF. The CDR3 nucleotides are TGCGCCAGCAGACAGACAGGCTTGAACACTGAAGCTTTCTTT.

The rearrangement joins TRBV6-5 to TRBJ1-1; TRBD1 matches 8 bases. The CDR3 is 15 residues long. V lost 6 bases, J lost 0 bases, and 6 bases stayed unmatched. CDR1 MNHEY and CDR2 SVGAGI come from the germline V gene. The CDR3 reads CASRTRQGMNTEAFF. The CDR3 DNA follows: TGTGCCAGCAGGACCCGACAGGGGATGAACACTGAAGCTTTCTTT.

V and J are TRBV4-1 and TRBJ2-7; D is possibly TRBD1 (6 bases). The length of the CDR3 is 16 residues. Germline V gene lookup returns CDR1 MGHRA and CDR2 YSYEKL. V was pared by 3 bases and J by 0 bases, with 15 bases between. The CDR3: CASSQAGAGASYEQYV. In nucleotides, the CDR3 is TGCGCCAGCAGCCAGGCCGGGGCAGGGGCCTCCTACGAGCAGTACGTC.

The V call is TRBV28, the J call TRBJ1-4; D uncertain. The V end lost 2 bases, the J end lost 2 bases, and 18 bases lay between the germline ends. This CDR3 has 18 amino acids. Germline-derived CDR1 and CDR2 are MDHEN and SYDVKM. CDR3 sequence (DNA): TGTGCCAGCAGTTTAGGGATAGAGCGGGTGGGCACTAATGAAAAACTGTTTTTT. Translated: CASSLGIERVGTNEKLFF.

This clone has just one count. The rearrangement uses TRBV5-1 and TRBJ2-1; 7 bases are shared with TRBD2. V lost 0 bases to trimming and J lost 6 bases; unmatched junction nucleotides: 9. The CDR3 totals 16 residues. CDR1 and CDR2 (germline): SGHRS, YFSETQ. The DNA for the CDR3 is TGCGCCAGCAGCTTGGACAGCGGGATAGAGGGCAATGAGCAGTTCTTC. It codes for CASSLDSGIEGNEQFF.

This sequence joins TRBV5-1 and TRBJ2-2; 8 bases align to TRBD1. Trimming took 4 bases from V and 6 from J; bases not matched to a gene: 5. Germline lookup yields CDR1 SGHRS and CDR2 YFSETQ. This CDR3 contains 14 residues. The CDR3 DNA reads TGCGCCAGCAGCCAGGACAGGGTGGCCGGGGAGCTGTTTTTT. Protein: CASSQDRVAGELFF.

In this sample, this clone turned up once. The DNA of the CDR3 is TGTGCCAGCAGCTTAGGTACTTCCTATGGCTACACCTTC. Amino acid sequence: CASSLGTSYGYTF. V is TRBV7-8 and J is TRBJ1-2; D is unresolved. Germline CDR1 SGHVS, CDR2 FQNEAQ. With 1 base removed from V and 4 bases from J, the gap between germline ends came to 7 bases. CDR3 length: 13 residues.

V and J are TRBV21-1 and TRBJ2-2; the D call TRBD2 from the table was never checked on the DNA. TRBV21-1 is assigned pseudogene status. CDR3 length: 15 amino acids. The CDR3 DNA follows: TGTGCCAGCAGATTAGCGGGGGCGAACACCGGGGAGCTGTTTTTT. Its protein is CASRLAGANTGELFF.

The rearrangement uses TRBV30 and TRBJ2-2; TRBD1 matches 11 bases. The CDR3 is 16 residues long. V was pared by 3 bases and J by 6 bases, with 9 bases of the junction left unmatched. Per germline, CDR1 GTSNPN and CDR2 SVGIG (reference sequence). The CDR3 spells CAWSNTGTGGPGELFF. CDR3 DNA sequence: TGTGCCTGGAGCAACACCGGGACAGGGGGACCCGGGGAGCTGTTTTTT.

This clone was seen just once. V and J are TRBV9 and TRBJ2-2; 7 bases match TRBD2. This CDR3 spans 16 amino acids. Trimming removed 4 bases from V and 8 bases from J; junction bases left unmatched: 14. Germline V lookup: CDR1 SGDLS, CDR2 YYNGEE. Written as DNA, the CDR3 is TGTGCCAGCAGCCTAATGACTAGCCCGCAACAGGGGGAGCTGTTTTTT. Protein product: CASSLMTSPQQGELFF.

The chain joins TRBV19 to TRBJ1-2, with D perhaps TRBD1 (6 bases). The V end lost 6 bases, the J end lost 6 bases, and 8 bases lay between the germline ends. This CDR3 has 11 amino acids. The germline V gene encodes CDR1 LNHDA and CDR2 SQIVND (reference sequence). CDR3 DNA: TGTGCCAGTAGACAGGGCGATGGCTACACCTTC. Its protein is CASRQGDGYTF.

This rearrangement joins TRBV21-1 to TRBJ2-5; TRBD2 is taken as the D call from the table, unchecked against the DNA. TRBV21-1 is described as a pseudogene. This CDR3 is built from 17 residues. This chain's CDR3 is CASSKGGGHRRQETQYF. The CDR3 bases are TGTGCCAGCAGCAAAGGGGGGGGACACCGGAGACAAGAGACCCAGTACTTC.

The gene calls are TRBV7-8 and TRBJ2-3, with TRBD2 identical over 9 bases. Looked up from germline, CDR1 is SGHVS and CDR2 is FQNEAQ. The length of the CDR3 is 15 residues. V gave up 5 bases and J gave up 4 bases; unmatched junction bases: 7. The CDR3 loop is CASSPWRGGSDTQYF. CDR3 coding DNA: TGTGCCAGCAGCCCTTGGCGGGGGGGCTCAGATACGCAGTATTTT.

In DNA form, the CDR3 reads TGTGCCAGCAGCGCAGGGGTTTTCTACGAGCAGTACTTC. This sequence encodes CASSAGVFYEQYF. This chain joins TRBV6-2 or TRBV6-3 and TRBJ2-7; maybe TRBD1 (6 bases). CDR1 MNHEY and CDR2 SVGEGT come from the germline V gene. This CDR3 spans 13 amino acids. V lost 6 bases to trimming and J lost 3 bases, with 12 bases between them.

This chain joins TRBV19 and TRBJ1-1; 11 nucleotides match TRBD1. The ends lost 3 bases at V and 4 bases at J; junction bases unmatched: 7. The CDR3 covers 16 residues. Germline CDR1 and CDR2: LNHDA and SQIVND (reference sequence). CDR3 coding DNA: TGTGCCAGTAGTATGGGGTCCGGGACAGGGGGCACTGAAGCTTTCTTT. Amino acids: CASSMGSGTGGTEAFF.

J is TRBJ2-7 and V is TRBV27; possibly TRBD1 for D (5 bases). The germline gives CDR1 MNHEY, CDR2 SMNVEV (reference sequence). This CDR3 has 14 residues. V gave up 2 bases and J gave up 4 bases, with 12 bases separating them. The CDR3 is CASSLLPDSYEQYF. CDR3 sequence (DNA): TGTGCCAGCAGTTTACTTCCCGACAGTTACGAGCAGTACTTC.

V and J are TRBV5-6 and TRBJ2-2; possible D gene TRBD2, 6 bases. The CDR3 runs to 17 residues. V was cut by 0 bases and J by 0 bases, with 12 bases left in between. Germline V gives CDR1 SGHDT, CDR2 YYEEEE. In DNA form, the CDR3 reads TGTGCCAGCAGCTTGGGCGGGATGTTCGCGAACACCGGGGAGCTGTTTTTT. Residues: CASSLGGMFANTGELFF.